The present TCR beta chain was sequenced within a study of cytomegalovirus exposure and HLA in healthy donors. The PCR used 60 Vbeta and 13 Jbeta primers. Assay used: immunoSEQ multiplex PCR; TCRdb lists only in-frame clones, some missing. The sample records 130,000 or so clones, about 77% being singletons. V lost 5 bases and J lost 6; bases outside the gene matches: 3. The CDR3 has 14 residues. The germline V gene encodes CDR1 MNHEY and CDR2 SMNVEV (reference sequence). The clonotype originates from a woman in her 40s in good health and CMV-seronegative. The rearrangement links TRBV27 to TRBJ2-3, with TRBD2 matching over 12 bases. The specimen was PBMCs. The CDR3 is CASSNGLAGDTQYF. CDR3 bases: TGTGCCAGCAGTAACGGACTAGCGGGGGATACGCAGTATTTT.